The T cell receptor beta chain under discussion was sequenced for a study of blood T cell repertoires in COVID-19. Turning to the study itself: Sites across the United States, Italy and Spain contributed samples from acute and convalescent COVID-19. In each case, the material was cDNA or gDNA derived from T cells, B-cell-depleted T cells, or PBMCs.

Original processing methods: Estimation of nucleated cell counts relied on the amplification of reference gene primers. Profiling relied on immunoSEQ multiplex PCR, and the TCRdb table lists in-frame clones only, not all of them. D and trimming were read from the DNA, whereas the V and J calls and clone size are those reported in that table. The sample lists a few hundred thousand clones, 80% to 95% occurring once. The CDR3 consists of 14 residues. J gave up 6 bases and V 5 bases, and 9 bases lay outside the gene matches. The V gene's germline CDR1 is SGHTA and CDR2 FQGNSA. The chain is built from TRBV7-2 and TRBJ2-7; 8 bases agree with TRBD2. The source of this sequence is a woman aged 30 to 39 with COVID-19, enrolled during active disease. Sample: peripheral blood. CDR3 amino acids: CASSRSSGALEQYF. CDR3 nucleotide sequence: TGTGCCAGCAGCCGGAGTAGCGGGGCCCTCGAGCAGTACTTC. The full variable domain, with the rest looked up from reference TRBV7-2 and TRBJ2-7, is GAGVSQSPSNKVTEKGKDVELRCDPISGHTALYWYRQSLGQGLEFLIYFQGNSAPDKSGLPSDRFSAERTGGSVSTLTIQRTQQEDSAVYLCASSRSSGALEQYFGPGTRLTVT.